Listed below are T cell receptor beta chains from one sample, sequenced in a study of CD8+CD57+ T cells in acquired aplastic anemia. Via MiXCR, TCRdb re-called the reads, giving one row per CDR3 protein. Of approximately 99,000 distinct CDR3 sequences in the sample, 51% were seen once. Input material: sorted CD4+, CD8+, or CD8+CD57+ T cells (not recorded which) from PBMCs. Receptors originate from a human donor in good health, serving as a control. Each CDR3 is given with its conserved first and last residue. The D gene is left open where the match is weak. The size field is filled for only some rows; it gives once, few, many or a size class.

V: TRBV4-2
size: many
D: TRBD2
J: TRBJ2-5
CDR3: CASRSTGTSGGAGETQYF
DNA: TGTGCCAGCAGGTCTACCGGGACTAGCGGGGGGGCAGGAGAGACCCAGTACTTC

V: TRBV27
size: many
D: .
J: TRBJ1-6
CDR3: CASSLTGSSYNSPLHF
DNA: TGTGCCAGCAGTTTGACGGGGAGCTCCTATAATTCACCCCTCCACTTT

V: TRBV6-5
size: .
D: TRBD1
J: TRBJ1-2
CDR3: CASSSVGSGTGVYGYTF
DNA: TGTGCCAGCAGTTCCGTGGGTAGCGGGACAGGGGTCTATGGCTACACCTTC

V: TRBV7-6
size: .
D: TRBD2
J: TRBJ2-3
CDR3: CASSGGLAGASTDTQYF
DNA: TGTGCCAGCAGCGGGGGACTAGCGGGGGCTAGCACAGATACGCAGTATTTT

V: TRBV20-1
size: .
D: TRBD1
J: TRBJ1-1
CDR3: CSAWDRGIPDTEAFF
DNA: TGCAGTGCTTGGGACAGGGGCATACCAGACACTGAAGCTTTCTTT

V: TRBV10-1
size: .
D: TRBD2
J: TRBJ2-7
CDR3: CASSESAGESYEQYF
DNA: TGCGCCAGCAGTGAGTCGGCGGGGGAGTCCTACGAGCAGTACTTC

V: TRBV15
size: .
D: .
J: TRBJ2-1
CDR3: CATSTLMVGLSRRFF
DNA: TGTGCCACCAGCACCTTGATGGTAGGCCTCTCCAGACGGTTCTTC

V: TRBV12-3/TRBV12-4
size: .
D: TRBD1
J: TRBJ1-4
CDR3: CASSLRRTGANEKLFF
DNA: TGTGCCAGCAGCTTACGCAGGACAGGGGCTAATGAGAAACTGTTTTTT

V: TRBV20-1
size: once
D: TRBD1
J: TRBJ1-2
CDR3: CSASDRASYGYTF
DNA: TGCAGTGCTAGTGACAGGGCGTCCTATGGCTACACCTTC

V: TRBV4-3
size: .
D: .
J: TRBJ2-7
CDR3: CASSQDAYRNYEQYF
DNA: TGCGCCAGCAGCCAAGATGCGTACAGGAACTACGAGCAGTACTTC

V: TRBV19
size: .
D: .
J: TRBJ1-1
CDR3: CASSMSQRGNTEAFF
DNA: TGTGCCAGTAGTATGTCCCAGAGGGGTAACACTGAAGCTTTCTTT

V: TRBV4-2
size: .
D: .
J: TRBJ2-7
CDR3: CASSQERSFGEYEQHF
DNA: TGTGCCAGCAGCCAAGAACGTTCTTTCGGGGAGTACGAGCAGCACTTC

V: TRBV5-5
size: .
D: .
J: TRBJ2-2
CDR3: CASSLAMGGNTGELFF
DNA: TGTGCCAGCAGCTTGGCGATGGGAGGGAACACCGGGGAGCTGTTTTTT

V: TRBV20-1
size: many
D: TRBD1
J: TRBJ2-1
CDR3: CSAIRGHNEQFF
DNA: TGCAGTGCGATCAGGGGGCATAATGAGCAGTTCTTC

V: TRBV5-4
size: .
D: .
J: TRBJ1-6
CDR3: CASSSNTSPLHF
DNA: TGTGCCAGCAGCAGCAACACTTCACCCCTCCACTTT

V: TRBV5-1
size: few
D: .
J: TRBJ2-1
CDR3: CASSPGTGVSGGNEQFF
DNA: TGCGCCAGCAGCCCCGGGACAGGGGTTAGCGGGGGCAATGAGCAGTTCTTC

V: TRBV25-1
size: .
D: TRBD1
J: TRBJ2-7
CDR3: CASSGVSGGEQYF
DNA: TGTGCCAGCAGTGGGGTGTCAGGGGGTGAGCAGTACTTC

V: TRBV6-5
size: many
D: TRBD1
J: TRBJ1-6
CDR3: CASSYPPDRAANSPLHF
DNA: TGTGCCAGCAGTTACCCACCCGACAGGGCTGCCAATTCACCCCTCCACTTT

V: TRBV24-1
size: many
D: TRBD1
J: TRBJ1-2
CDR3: CATSDSGTGHSIGYTF
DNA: TGTGCCACCAGTGATTCCGGGACAGGCCACTCCATTGGCTACACCTTC

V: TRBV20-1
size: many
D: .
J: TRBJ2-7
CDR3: CSARDTEAYEQYF
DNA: TGCAGTGCTAGAGATACGGAAGCCTACGAGCAGTACTTC

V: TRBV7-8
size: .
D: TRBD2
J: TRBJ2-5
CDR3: CASSLGTSGVETQYF
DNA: TGTGCCAGCAGCTTAGGGACTAGCGGGGTGGAGACCCAGTACTTC

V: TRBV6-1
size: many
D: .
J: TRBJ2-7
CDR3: CASSLTGIYEQYF
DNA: TGTGCCAGCAGTCTAACAGGGATCTACGAGCAGTACTTC

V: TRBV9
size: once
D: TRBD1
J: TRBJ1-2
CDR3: CASSARRTGRAYGYTF
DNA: TGTGCCAGCAGCGCCAGACGGACAGGTAGGGCTTATGGCTACACCTTC

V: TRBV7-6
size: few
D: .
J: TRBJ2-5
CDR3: CASSLGRQETQYF
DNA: TGTGCCAGCAGCTTGGGCCGCCAAGAGACCCAGTACTTC

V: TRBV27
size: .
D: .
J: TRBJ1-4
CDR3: CASGGEKLFF
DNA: TGTGCCAGCGGGGGGGAAAAACTGTTTTTT

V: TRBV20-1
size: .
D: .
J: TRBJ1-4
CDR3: CSASSGPQGNEKLFF
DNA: TGCAGTGCTAGTTCGGGGCCCCAAGGGAATGAAAAACTGTTTTTT

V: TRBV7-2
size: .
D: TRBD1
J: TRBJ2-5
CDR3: CATGQGGETQYF
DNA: TGTGCCACGGGACAGGGAGGAGAGACCCAGTACTTC

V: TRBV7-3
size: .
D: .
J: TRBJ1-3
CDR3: CASSSHTGMATIYF
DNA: TGTGCCAGCAGCTCCCACACCGGCATGGCCACCATATATTTT

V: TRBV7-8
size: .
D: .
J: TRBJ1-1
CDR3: CASSFRSAAQANTEAFF
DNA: TGTGCCAGCAGCTTTCGTTCGGCCGCCCAAGCGAACACTGAAGCTTTCTTT

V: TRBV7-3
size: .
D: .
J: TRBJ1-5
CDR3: CASSLVSNQPQHF
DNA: TGTGCCAGCAGCTTAGTTAGCAATCAGCCCCAGCATTTT

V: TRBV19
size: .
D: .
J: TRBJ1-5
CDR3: CASSSTGNQPQHF
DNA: TGTGCCAGTAGTAGTACGGGGAATCAGCCCCAGCATTTT

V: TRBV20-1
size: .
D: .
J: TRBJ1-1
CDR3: CSARVGETLYTEAFF
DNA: TGCAGTGCTCGTGTAGGGGAAACACTCTACACTGAAGCTTTCTTT

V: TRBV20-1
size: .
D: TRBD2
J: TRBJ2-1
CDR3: CSARGLGLAGGYEQFF
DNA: TGCAGTGCTAGAGGACTGGGACTAGCGGGAGGCTATGAGCAGTTCTTC

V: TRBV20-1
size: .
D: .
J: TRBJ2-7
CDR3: CSARGKLTRAYEQYF
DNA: TGCAGTGCTAGAGGGAAGTTAACCAGGGCTTACGAGCAGTACTTC

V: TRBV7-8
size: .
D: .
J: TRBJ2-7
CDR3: CASSEEGSAYEQYF
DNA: TGTGCCAGCAGTGAGGAGGGTTCGGCCTACGAGCAGTACTTC

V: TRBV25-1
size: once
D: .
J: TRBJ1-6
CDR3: CASNPPEVPRNSPLHF
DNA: TGTGCCAGCAATCCACCGGAGGTACCAAGGAATTCACCCCTCCACTTT

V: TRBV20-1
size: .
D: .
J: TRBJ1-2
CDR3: CSVRAGKGYTF
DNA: TGCAGTGTTAGGGCGGGGAAGGGCTACACCTTC

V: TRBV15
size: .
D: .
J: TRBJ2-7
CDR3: CATSRVTLDEQYF
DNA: TGTGCCACCAGCAGGGTGACTCTCGACGAGCAGTACTTC

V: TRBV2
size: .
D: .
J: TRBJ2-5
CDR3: CASSETVETQYF
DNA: TGTGCCAGCAGTGAGACAGTAGAGACCCAGTACTTC

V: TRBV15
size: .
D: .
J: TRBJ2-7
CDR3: CATSRDSYEQYF
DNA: TGTGCCACCAGCAGAGATTCCTACGAGCAGTACTTC

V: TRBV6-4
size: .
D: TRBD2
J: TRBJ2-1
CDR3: CASSDSSGGRTNEQFF
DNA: TGTGCCAGCAGTGACTCTAGCGGGGGGCGAACCAATGAGCAGTTCTTC

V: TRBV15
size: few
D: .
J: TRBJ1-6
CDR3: CATSRDFNSPLHF
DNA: TGTGCCACCAGCAGAGATTTCAATTCACCCCTCCACTTT

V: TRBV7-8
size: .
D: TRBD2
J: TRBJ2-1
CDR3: CARSSSGGLHAQFF
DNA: TGTGCCCGCAGCTCTAGCGGGGGGCTTCATGCGCAGTTCTTC

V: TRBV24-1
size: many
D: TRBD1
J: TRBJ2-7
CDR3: CATSEPPGQGAYEQYF
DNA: TGTGCCACCAGTGAACCCCCGGGACAGGGGGCCTACGAGCAGTACTTC

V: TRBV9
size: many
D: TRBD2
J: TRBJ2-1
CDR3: CASSEEVAGGSYNEQFF
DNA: TGTGCCAGCAGCGAGGAGGTAGCGGGTGGCTCCTACAATGAGCAGTTCTTC

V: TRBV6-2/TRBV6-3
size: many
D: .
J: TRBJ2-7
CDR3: CASSYDRQYEQYF
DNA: TGTGCCAGCAGTTACGACAGGCAGTACGAGCAGTACTTC

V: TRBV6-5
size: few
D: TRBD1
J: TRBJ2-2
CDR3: CASSYGTGNTGELFF
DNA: TGTGCCAGCAGTTACGGGACAGGGAACACCGGGGAGCTGTTTTTT

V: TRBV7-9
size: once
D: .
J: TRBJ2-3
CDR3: CASSFPDTQYF
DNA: TGTGCCAGCAGCTTTCCAGATACGCAGTATTTT

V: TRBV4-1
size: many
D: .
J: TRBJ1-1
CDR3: CASSQEGKAFF
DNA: TGCGCCAGCAGCCAAGAGGGGAAAGCTTTCTTT

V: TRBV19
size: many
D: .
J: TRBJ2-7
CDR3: CASSIAGQTYEQYF
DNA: TGTGCCAGTAGTATAGCGGGACAAACCTACGAGCAGTACTTC

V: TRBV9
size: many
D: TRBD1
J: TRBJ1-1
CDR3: CASSETGATEAFF
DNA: TGTGCCAGCAGCGAGACAGGGGCCACTGAAGCTTTCTTT

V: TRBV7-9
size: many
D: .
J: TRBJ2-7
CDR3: CASAFLGNEQYF
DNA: TGTGCCAGCGCATTTTTAGGGAACGAGCAGTACTTC